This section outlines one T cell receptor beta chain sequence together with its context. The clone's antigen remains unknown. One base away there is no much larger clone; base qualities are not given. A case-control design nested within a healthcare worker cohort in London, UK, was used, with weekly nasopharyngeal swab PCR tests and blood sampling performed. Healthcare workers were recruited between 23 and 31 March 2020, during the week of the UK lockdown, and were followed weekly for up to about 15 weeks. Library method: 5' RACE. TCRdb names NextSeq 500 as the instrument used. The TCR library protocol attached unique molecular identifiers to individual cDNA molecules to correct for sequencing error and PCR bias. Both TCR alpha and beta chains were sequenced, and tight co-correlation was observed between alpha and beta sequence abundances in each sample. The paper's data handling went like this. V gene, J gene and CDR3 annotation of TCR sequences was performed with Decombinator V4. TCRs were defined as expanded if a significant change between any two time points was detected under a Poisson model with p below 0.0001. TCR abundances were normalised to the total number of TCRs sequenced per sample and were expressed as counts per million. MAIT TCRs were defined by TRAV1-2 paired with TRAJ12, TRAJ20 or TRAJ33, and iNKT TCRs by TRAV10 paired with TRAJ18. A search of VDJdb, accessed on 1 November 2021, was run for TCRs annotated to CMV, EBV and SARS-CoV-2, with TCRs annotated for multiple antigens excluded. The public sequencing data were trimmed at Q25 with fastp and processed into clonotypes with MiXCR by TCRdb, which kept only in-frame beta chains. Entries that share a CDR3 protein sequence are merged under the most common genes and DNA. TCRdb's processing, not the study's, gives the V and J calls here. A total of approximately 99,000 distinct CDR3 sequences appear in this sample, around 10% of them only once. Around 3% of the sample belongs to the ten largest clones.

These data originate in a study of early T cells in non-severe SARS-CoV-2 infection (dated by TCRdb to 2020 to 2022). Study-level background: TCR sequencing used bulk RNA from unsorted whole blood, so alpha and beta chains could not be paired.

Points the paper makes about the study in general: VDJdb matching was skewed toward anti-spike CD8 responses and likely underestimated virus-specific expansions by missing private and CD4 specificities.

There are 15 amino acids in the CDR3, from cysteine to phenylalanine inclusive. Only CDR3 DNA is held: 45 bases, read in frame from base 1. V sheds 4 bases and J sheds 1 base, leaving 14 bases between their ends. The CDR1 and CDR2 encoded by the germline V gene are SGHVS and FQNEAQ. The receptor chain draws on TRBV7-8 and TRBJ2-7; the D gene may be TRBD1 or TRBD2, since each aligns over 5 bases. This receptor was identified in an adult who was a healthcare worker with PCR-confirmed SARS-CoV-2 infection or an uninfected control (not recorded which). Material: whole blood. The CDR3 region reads CASSSRVGTSYEQYF. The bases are TGTGCCAGCAGCTCCAGGGTGGGGACGTCCTACGAGCAGTACTTC. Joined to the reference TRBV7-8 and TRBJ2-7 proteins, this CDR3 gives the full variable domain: GAGVSQSPRYKVAKRGQDVALRCDPISGHVSLFWYQQALGQGPEFLTYFQNEAQLDKSGLPSDRFFAERPEGSVSTLKIQRTQQEDSAVYLCASSSRVGTSYEQYFGPGTRLTVT.